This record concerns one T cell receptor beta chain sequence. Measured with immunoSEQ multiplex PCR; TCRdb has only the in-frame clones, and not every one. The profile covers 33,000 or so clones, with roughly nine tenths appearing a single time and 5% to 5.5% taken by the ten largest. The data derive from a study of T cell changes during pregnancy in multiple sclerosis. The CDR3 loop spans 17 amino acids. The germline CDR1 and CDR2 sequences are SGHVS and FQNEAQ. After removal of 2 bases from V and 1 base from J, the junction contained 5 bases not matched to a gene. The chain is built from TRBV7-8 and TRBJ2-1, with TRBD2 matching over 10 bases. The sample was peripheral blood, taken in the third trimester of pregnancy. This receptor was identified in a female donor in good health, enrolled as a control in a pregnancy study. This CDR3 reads CASSLIASGRSYNEQFF. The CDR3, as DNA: TGTGCCAGCAGCTTAATTGCTAGCGGGAGATCCTACAATGAGCAGTTCTTC. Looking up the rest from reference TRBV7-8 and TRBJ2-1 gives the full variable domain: GAGVSQSPRYKVAKRGQDVALRCDPISGHVSLFWYQQALGQGPEFLTYFQNEAQLDKSGLPSDRFFAERPEGSVSTLKIQRTQQEDSAVYLCASSLIASGRSYNEQFFGPGTRLTVL.